Following are 2 T cell receptor beta chains from one sample sequenced in a study of radiation and T cells in renal cell carcinoma. Stated time point: baseline pretreatment blood. The treatment denotes: 15 Gy SBRT to primary tumor, nephrectomy 4 weeks later. Clones were read by immunoSEQ multiplex PCR, and TCRdb kept only the in-frame ones, dropping some. The table has some 95,000 clones, about 88% seen once. The starting material was blood, obtained from a patient whose treatment included radiotherapy and nephrectomy. The receptors originated from a man in his fifties with renal cell carcinoma.

This chain joins TRBV18 and TRBJ1-2; TRBD1 is a possible D gene (5 bases). The CDR3 has 13 amino acids. Per germline, CDR1 KGHSH and CDR2 LQKENI. Trimming took 4 bases from V and 9 from J, leaving 15 bases between them. The chain's CDR3 is CASSQARGDRYTF. CDR3 in DNA: TGTGCCAGCTCACAGGCGAGAGGGGATCGCTACACCTTC.

The chain joins TRBV7-9 to TRBJ2-7; TRBD1 matches at 8 bases. This CDR3 region has 14 residues. Germline CDR1 and CDR2: SEHNR and FQNEAQ (reference sequence). The V and J ends lost 5 bases and 0 bases, in that order; junction bases with no gene match: 3. The CDR3 nucleotides read TGTGCCAGCAGCAAGGGACAGGTCTCCTACGAGCAGTACTTC. This gives the protein CASSKGQVSYEQYF.